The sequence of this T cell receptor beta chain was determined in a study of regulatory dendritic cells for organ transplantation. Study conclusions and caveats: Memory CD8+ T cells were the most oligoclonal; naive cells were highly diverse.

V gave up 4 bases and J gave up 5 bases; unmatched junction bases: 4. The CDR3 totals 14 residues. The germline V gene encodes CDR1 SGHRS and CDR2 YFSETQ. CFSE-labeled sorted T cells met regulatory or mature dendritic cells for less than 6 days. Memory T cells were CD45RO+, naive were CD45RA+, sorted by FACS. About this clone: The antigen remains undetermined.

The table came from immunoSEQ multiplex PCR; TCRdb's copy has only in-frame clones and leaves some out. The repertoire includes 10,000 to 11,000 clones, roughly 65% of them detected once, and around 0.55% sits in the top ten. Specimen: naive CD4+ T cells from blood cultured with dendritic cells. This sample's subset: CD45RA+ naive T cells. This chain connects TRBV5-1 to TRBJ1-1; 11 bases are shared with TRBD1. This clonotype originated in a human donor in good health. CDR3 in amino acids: CASSTGTGGTEAFF. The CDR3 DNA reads TGCGCCAGCAGCACCGGGACAGGGGGGACTGAAGCTTTCTTT.